This T cell receptor beta chain stems from a study of T cell responses to AZD1222 COVID-19 vaccine. Study-wide results and caveats: Among the donors, most were white British and more were female, and clonal diversity was possibly underestimated. Baseline testing showed seropositivity in only a handful of AZD1222 recipients.

The method was immunoSEQ multiplex PCR; TCRdb's version includes in-frame clones alone and lacks a portion of them. This repertoire shows about 130,000 clones, over 70% found once; its top ten account for about 5.4%. CDR3 length: 13 residues. Germline loops: CDR1 MGHDK, CDR2 SYGVNS. V was pared by 10 bases and J by 4 bases, with 16 bases between. There are a few counts of this clone. Its target is not known. The specimen comprised peripheral blood, sampled on day 0 of AZD1222 vaccination. This chain uses TRBV25-1 with TRBJ1-1; D remains ambiguous. This clonotype was obtained from an adult in good health. The CDR3 sequence is CATSTSQSTEAFF. The CDR3 nucleotides are TGTGCCACCTCGACTTCGCAGAGCACTGAAGCTTTCTTT. The whole variable domain, filled in from reference TRBV25-1 and TRBJ1-1, reads EADIYQTPRYLVIGTGKKITLECSQTMGHDKMYWYQQDPGMELHLIHYSYGVNSTEKGDLSSESTVSRIRTEHFPLTLESARPSHTSQYLCATSTSQSTEAFFGQGTRLTVV.